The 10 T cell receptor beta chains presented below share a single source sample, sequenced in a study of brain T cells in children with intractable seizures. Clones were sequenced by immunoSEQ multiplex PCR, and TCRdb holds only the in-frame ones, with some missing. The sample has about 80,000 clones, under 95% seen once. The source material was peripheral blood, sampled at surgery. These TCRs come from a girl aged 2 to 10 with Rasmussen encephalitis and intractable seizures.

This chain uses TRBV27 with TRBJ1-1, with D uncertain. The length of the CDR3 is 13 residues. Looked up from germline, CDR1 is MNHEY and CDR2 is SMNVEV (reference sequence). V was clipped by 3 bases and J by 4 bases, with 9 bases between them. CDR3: CASSFGAFTEAFF. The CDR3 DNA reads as TGTGCCAGCAGTTTTGGAGCGTTCACTGAAGCTTTCTTT.

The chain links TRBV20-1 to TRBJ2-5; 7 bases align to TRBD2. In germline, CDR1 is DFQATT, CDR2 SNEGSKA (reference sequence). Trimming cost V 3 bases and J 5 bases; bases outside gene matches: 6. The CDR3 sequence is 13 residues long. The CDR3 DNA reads TGCAGTGCTAGTTGGCGGGGGTCGGAGACCCAGTACTTC. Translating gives CSASWRGSETQYF.

In nucleotides, the CDR3 is TGTGCCAGCAGGGACAGGGGCACAGATACGCAGTATTTT. As protein: CASRDRGTDTQYF. The V gene is TRBV2, the J gene TRBJ2-3; 8 nucleotides line up with TRBD1. Germline V gives CDR1 SNHLY, CDR2 FYNNEI. This CDR3 has 13 amino acids. J lost 1 base, V lost 6 bases, and 0 bases had no gene match. Combining the CDR3 with reference TRBV2 and TRBJ2-3 gives the whole variable domain EPEVTQTPSHQVTQMGQEVILRCVPISNHLYFYWYRQILGQKVEFLVSFYNNEISEKSEIFDDQFSVERPDGSNFTLKIRSTKLEDSAMYFCASRDRGTDTQYFGPGTRLTVL.

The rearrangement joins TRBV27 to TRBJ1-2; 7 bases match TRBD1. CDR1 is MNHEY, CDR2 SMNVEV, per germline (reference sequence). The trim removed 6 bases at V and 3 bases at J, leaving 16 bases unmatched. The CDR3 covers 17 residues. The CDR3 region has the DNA TGTGCCAGCAGCCCCAAAAAATCCCAGGGGGACTACTATGGCTACACCTTC. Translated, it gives CASSPKKSQGDYYGYTF.

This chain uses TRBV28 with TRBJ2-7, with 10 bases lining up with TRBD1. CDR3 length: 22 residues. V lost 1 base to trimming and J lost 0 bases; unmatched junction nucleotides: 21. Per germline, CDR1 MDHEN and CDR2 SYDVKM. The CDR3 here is CASSLSWPDGVSTGGSSYEQYF. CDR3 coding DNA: TGTGCCAGCAGTTTATCGTGGCCCGATGGCGTATCGACAGGGGGCAGCTCCTACGAGCAGTACTTC. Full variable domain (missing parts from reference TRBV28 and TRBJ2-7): DVKVTQSSRYLVKRTGEKVFLECVQDMDHENMFWYRQDPGLGLRLIYFSYDVKMKEKGDIPEGYSVSREKKERFSLILESASTNQTSMYLCASSLSWPDGVSTGGSSYEQYFGPGTRLTVT.

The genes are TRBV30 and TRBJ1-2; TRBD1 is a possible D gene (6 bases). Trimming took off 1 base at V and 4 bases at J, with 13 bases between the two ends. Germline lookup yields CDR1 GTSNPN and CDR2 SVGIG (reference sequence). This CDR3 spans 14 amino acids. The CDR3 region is CAWSAGGAAYGYTF. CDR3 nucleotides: TGTGCCTGGAGTGCGGGGGGGGCGGCCTATGGCTACACCTTC.

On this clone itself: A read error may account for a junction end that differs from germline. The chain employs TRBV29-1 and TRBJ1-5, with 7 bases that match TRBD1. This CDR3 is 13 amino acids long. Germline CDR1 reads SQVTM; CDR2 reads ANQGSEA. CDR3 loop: CSVQDRDGQPQHF. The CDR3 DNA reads TGCAGCGTTCAAGACAGGGATGGTCAGCCCCAGCATTTT.

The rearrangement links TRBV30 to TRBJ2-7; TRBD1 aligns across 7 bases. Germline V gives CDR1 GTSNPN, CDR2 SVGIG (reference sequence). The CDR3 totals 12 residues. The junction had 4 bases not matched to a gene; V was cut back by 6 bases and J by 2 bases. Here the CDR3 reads CACAQGTYEQYF. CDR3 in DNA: TGTGCCTGCGCACAGGGGACCTACGAGCAGTACTTC.

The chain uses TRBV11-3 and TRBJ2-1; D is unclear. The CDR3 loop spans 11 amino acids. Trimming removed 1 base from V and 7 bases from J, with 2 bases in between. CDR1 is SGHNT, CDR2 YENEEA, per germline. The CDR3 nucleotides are TGTGCCAGCAGCTTAGGAAATGAGCAGTTCTTC. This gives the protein CASSLGNEQFF.

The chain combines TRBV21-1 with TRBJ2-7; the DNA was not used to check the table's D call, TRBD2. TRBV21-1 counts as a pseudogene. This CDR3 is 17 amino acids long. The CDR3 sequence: CASSEYQTSPGDDEQYF. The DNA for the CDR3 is TGTGCCAGCAGCGAGTACCAGACTAGCCCGGGAGACGACGAGCAGTACTTC.